This T cell receptor (beta chain) was found in a study of CD8+ T cells in alopecia areata. Findings and limits, study-wide: It was lesional scalp, especially alopecia totalis/universalis, that showed higher clonality than normal scalp.

Extracted RNA was reverse transcribed into cDNA, the sequencing template. Only in-frame clones appear in the TCRdb table, and some are missing; sequencing was by immunoSEQ multiplex PCR. The sample holds roughly 200,000 clones, more than 55% seen once. In this sample, this clone turned up a few times. Its antigen is currently unknown. Germline CDR1 reads LNHDA; CDR2 reads SQIVND (reference sequence). V lost 10 bases and J 7 bases, leaving 19 bases between the germline ends. This CDR3 is 13 amino acids long. Source material: CD8+ T cells sorted from blood. The rearrangement joins TRBV19 to TRBJ1-1; D is perhaps TRBD1 (6 bases). The TCR was taken from a human donor in good health. The CDR3 loop reads CATRGGTHHEAFF. The CDR3 coding sequence is TGTGCCACTCGAGGCGGGACACACCATGAAGCTTTCTTT.